This T cell receptor beta chain was sequenced during a study of blood T cell repertoires in COVID-19. Study-wide background: Donors in the United States, Italy and Spain gave samples during acute or convalescent COVID-19. The cDNA or gDNA used as material had been derived from T cells, B-cell-depleted T cells, or PBMCs.

After removal of 6 bases from V and 1 base from J, the junction contained 4 bases not matched to a gene. The CDR3 length is 14 residues. Germline-derived CDR1 and CDR2 are ENHRY and SYGVKD. Original handling: Reference gene primers were amplified, and this amplification served to estimate nucleated cell counts. Assay used: immunoSEQ multiplex PCR; TCRdb lists only in-frame clones, some missing. V and J calls and clone size come straight from that table; D and trimming were deduced from the DNA. The top ten hold 2.5% to 3% of the sample, which has 250,000 to 300,000 clones, 81% seen once. The sequenced sample was peripheral blood. The receptor comes from an older woman with active or convalescent COVID-19. This chain joins TRBV10-3 and TRBJ2-7; 9 nucleotides line up with TRBD1. This CDR3 reads CAIRADRGSYEQYF. The CDR3 DNA is TGTGCCATCAGAGCGGACAGGGGTTCCTACGAGCAGTACTTC.